These T cell receptor beta chains were read from a single sample in a study of blood T cell repertoires in COVID-19. Here immunoSEQ multiplex PCR was the method, and the copy in TCRdb shows in-frame clones only, minus some. Of approximately 180,000 clones listed, roughly 80% were seen once; the top ten hold more than 10%. Input material: peripheral blood. Source of these receptors: a woman older than 75 with COVID-19, enrolled during active disease. Both conserved end residues are part of each CDR3. A D gene is named only where the DNA matches it firmly. For some rows the clone size is stated as once, few or many, or as a class when expanded; others skip it.

v_gene: TRBV6-5; j_gene: TRBJ1-2; d_gene: TRBD1; abundance: NA; CDR3nt: TGTGCCAGCAGCGCTAACCAGGGGGCTAACTATGGCTACACCTTC; CDR3aa: CASSANQGANYGYTF
v_gene: TRBV10-3; j_gene: TRBJ2-3; d_gene: NA; abundance: NA; CDR3nt: TGTGCCATCAGTGAGTCTCATAGCACAGATACGCAGTATTTT; CDR3aa: CAISESHSTDTQYF
v_gene: TRBV10-3; j_gene: TRBJ2-1; d_gene: TRBD2; abundance: NA; CDR3nt: TGTGCCATCATGGGGACCGGGGAGGGTGAGCAGTTCTTC; CDR3aa: CAIMGTGEGEQFF
v_gene: TRBV7-5; j_gene: TRBJ1-1; d_gene: NA; abundance: NA; CDR3nt: TGTGTCAGAAGCTTATACGGGGATGTGAACACTGAAGCTTTCTTT; CDR3aa: CVRSLYGDVNTEAFF
v_gene: TRBV5-1; j_gene: TRBJ2-2; d_gene: NA; abundance: NA; CDR3nt: TGCGCCAGCAGCTTGGGAGGGGGTAACACCGGGGAGCTGTTTTTT; CDR3aa: CASSLGGGNTGELFF
v_gene: TRBV5-1; j_gene: TRBJ1-4; d_gene: NA; abundance: NA; CDR3nt: TGCGCCAGCAGCTTGGCCGGTCAGGGTCTTAGTGAAAAACTGTTTTTT; CDR3aa: CASSLAGQGLSEKLFF
v_gene: TRBV6-4; j_gene: TRBJ1-5; d_gene: NA; abundance: NA; CDR3nt: TGTGCCAGCAGTGACTTCGGGGATGGTCAGCCCCAGCATTTT; CDR3aa: CASSDFGDGQPQHF
v_gene: TRBV10-2; j_gene: TRBJ2-3; d_gene: TRBD1; abundance: few; CDR3nt: TGCGCCAGCAGCGTGGGGACAGACGGCACAGATACGCAGTATTTT; CDR3aa: CASSVGTDGTDTQYF
v_gene: TRBV27; j_gene: TRBJ2-3; d_gene: NA; abundance: NA; CDR3nt: TGTGCCAGCAGTATCCAGGGAACAGATACGCAGTATTTT; CDR3aa: CASSIQGTDTQYF
v_gene: TRBV19; j_gene: TRBJ1-1; d_gene: NA; abundance: few; CDR3nt: TGTGCCAGTAGTATGGTGGGGGGTGTCGCTGAAGCTTTCTTT; CDR3aa: CASSMVGGVAEAFF
v_gene: TRBV24-1; j_gene: TRBJ2-3; d_gene: NA; abundance: NA; CDR3nt: TGTGCCACCAGTGAAACAGGTAGCACAGATACGCAGTATTTT; CDR3aa: CATSETGSTDTQYF
v_gene: TRBV30; j_gene: TRBJ2-1; d_gene: NA; abundance: NA; CDR3nt: TGTGCCTGGAGAGCGATGGGAGATGAGCAGTTCTTC; CDR3aa: CAWRAMGDEQFF
v_gene: TRBV7-2; j_gene: TRBJ1-2; d_gene: NA; abundance: NA; CDR3nt: TGTGCCAGCAGCTTAGTTACGGGGGAAAGCTATGGCTACACCTTC; CDR3aa: CASSLVTGESYGYTF
v_gene: TRBV5-1; j_gene: TRBJ2-5; d_gene: TRBD2; abundance: NA; CDR3nt: TGCGCCAGCAGCTCCCGAGCGGGAGGGCCTAGCGAGACCCAGTACTTC; CDR3aa: CASSSRAGGPSETQYF
v_gene: TRBV29-1; j_gene: TRBJ2-5; d_gene: NA; abundance: NA; CDR3nt: TGCAGCGTTGAAGCCCCCGACAGATACCAAGAGACCCAGTACTTC; CDR3aa: CSVEAPDRYQETQYF
v_gene: TRBV7-8; j_gene: TRBJ1-1; d_gene: NA; abundance: few; CDR3nt: TGTGCCAGCAGCATCCTAGGGGTAGTAGGGAACACTGAAGCTTTCTTT; CDR3aa: CASSILGVVGNTEAFF
v_gene: TRBV5-1; j_gene: TRBJ1-4; d_gene: NA; abundance: NA; CDR3nt: TGCGCCAGCAGCACGCGGGGGGTCAGTGAAAAACTGTTTTTT; CDR3aa: CASSTRGVSEKLFF
v_gene: TRBV21-1; j_gene: TRBJ1-2; d_gene: NA; abundance: NA; CDR3nt: TGTGCCAGCAGCAGCCCGGGACAGGGGAACTATGGCTACACCTTC; CDR3aa: CASSSPGQGNYGYTF
v_gene: TRBV3-1/TRBV3-2; j_gene: TRBJ2-7; d_gene: NA; abundance: once; CDR3nt: TGTGCCAGCAGCCAAGCAGCAGCGTACTACGAGCAGTACTTC; CDR3aa: CASSQAAAYYEQYF
v_gene: TRBV2; j_gene: TRBJ2-7; d_gene: TRBD2; abundance: once; CDR3nt: TGTGCCAGCAGGGGGACTAGAGGGAGCTACGAGCAGTACTTC; CDR3aa: CASRGTRGSYEQYF
v_gene: TRBV7-9; j_gene: TRBJ2-1; d_gene: TRBD2; abundance: NA; CDR3nt: TGTGCCAGCAGCACCGGGACTAGCTCTTTTCATGAGCAGTTCTTC; CDR3aa: CASSTGTSSFHEQFF
v_gene: TRBV5-1; j_gene: TRBJ2-3; d_gene: NA; abundance: NA; CDR3nt: TGCGCCAGCAGCTTCACGGGTTTACCAGATACGCAGTATTTT; CDR3aa: CASSFTGLPDTQYF
v_gene: TRBV5-1; j_gene: TRBJ1-5; d_gene: NA; abundance: once; CDR3nt: TGCGCCAGCAGCTTGAGAGGGGAGGTGGGTCAGCCCCAGCATTTT; CDR3aa: CASSLRGEVGQPQHF
v_gene: TRBV15; j_gene: TRBJ2-5; d_gene: NA; abundance: NA; CDR3nt: TGTGCCACCAGCAGAGATGGTGCCAGGGCCGGAGAGACCCAGTACTTC; CDR3aa: CATSRDGARAGETQYF
v_gene: TRBV3-1/TRBV3-2; j_gene: TRBJ2-5; d_gene: NA; abundance: NA; CDR3nt: TGTGCCAGCAGCCAAGGACTGGCAGAGACCCAGTACTTC; CDR3aa: CASSQGLAETQYF
v_gene: TRBV5-1; j_gene: TRBJ1-5; d_gene: TRBD1; abundance: NA; CDR3nt: TGCGCCAGCAGTCTCAACAGGGGCGGACAGCCCCAGCATTTT; CDR3aa: CASSLNRGGQPQHF
v_gene: TRBV4-2; j_gene: TRBJ2-3; d_gene: NA; abundance: NA; CDR3nt: TGTGCCAGCAGCCAATTCTCTAACGGGGGGCGGTATTTT; CDR3aa: CASSQFSNGGRYF
v_gene: TRBV5-1; j_gene: TRBJ2-1; d_gene: NA; abundance: NA; CDR3nt: TGCGCCAGCAGCCCCGGACCCTCAGGGAATGAGCAGTTCTTC; CDR3aa: CASSPGPSGNEQFF
v_gene: TRBV7-8; j_gene: TRBJ2-7; d_gene: TRBD1; abundance: NA; CDR3nt: TGTGCCAGCAGCCTGGACAGGGAGGACGAGCAGTACTTC; CDR3aa: CASSLDREDEQYF
v_gene: TRBV29-1; j_gene: TRBJ1-4; d_gene: TRBD1; abundance: NA; CDR3nt: TGCAGCGTTGTGGCACAGGGGAATAATGAAAAACTGTTTTTT; CDR3aa: CSVVAQGNNEKLFF
v_gene: TRBV10-3; j_gene: TRBJ2-2; d_gene: NA; abundance: few; CDR3nt: TGTGCCATGCGGGTTGATAACACCGGGGAGCTGTTTTTT; CDR3aa: CAMRVDNTGELFF
v_gene: TRBV4-1; j_gene: TRBJ2-1; d_gene: NA; abundance: NA; CDR3nt: TGCGCCAGCAGCCAAGATCTTTTACTAGTCCTAAAGAGGCAGTTCTTC; CDR3aa: CASSQDLLLVLKRQFF
v_gene: TRBV4-1; j_gene: TRBJ1-4; d_gene: NA; abundance: NA; CDR3nt: TGCGCCAGCAGCCAAGACGGGGAGGATAGACTGTTTTTT; CDR3aa: CASSQDGEDRLFF
v_gene: TRBV5-1; j_gene: TRBJ2-7; d_gene: TRBD2; abundance: NA; CDR3nt: TGCGCCAGCAGCTTGGCCCCGGGACTAGTCCCTGAGCAGTACTTC; CDR3aa: CASSLAPGLVPEQYF
v_gene: TRBV20-1; j_gene: TRBJ1-5; d_gene: TRBD1; abundance: few; CDR3nt: TGCAGTGCTAGTAAGCGGGACAGGGTCGCTCAGCCCCAGCATTTT; CDR3aa: CSASKRDRVAQPQHF
v_gene: TRBV6-5; j_gene: TRBJ2-7; d_gene: TRBD1; abundance: NA; CDR3nt: TGTGCCAGCAGTTACACAGGGGGCATTAAGTACGAGCAGTACTTC; CDR3aa: CASSYTGGIKYEQYF
v_gene: TRBV7-9; j_gene: TRBJ2-1; d_gene: NA; abundance: NA; CDR3nt: TGTGCCAGCAGCTTAGGCACCTCCTCAGGGGATGAGCAGTTCTTC; CDR3aa: CASSLGTSSGDEQFF
v_gene: TRBV10-3; j_gene: TRBJ1-2; d_gene: NA; abundance: NA; CDR3nt: TGTGCCATCCAAACAGGGAACTATGGCTACACCTTC; CDR3aa: CAIQTGNYGYTF
v_gene: TRBV29-1; j_gene: TRBJ1-1; d_gene: NA; abundance: NA; CDR3nt: TGCAGCGTTGCGTACCAGGGCGACACTGAAGCTTTCTTT; CDR3aa: CSVAYQGDTEAFF
v_gene: TRBV4-2; j_gene: TRBJ2-3; d_gene: TRBD2; abundance: NA; CDR3nt: TGTGCCAGCAGCCTCCTAGCGGGAACTAACACAGATACGCAGTATTTT; CDR3aa: CASSLLAGTNTDTQYF
v_gene: TRBV29-1; j_gene: TRBJ2-5; d_gene: NA; abundance: NA; CDR3nt: TGCAGCGTTGAGATCGACTCCCAAGAGACCCAGTACTTC; CDR3aa: CSVEIDSQETQYF
v_gene: TRBV28; j_gene: TRBJ1-2; d_gene: NA; abundance: few; CDR3nt: TGTGCCAGCAGTTCCCACGACAGGTCCTATGGCTACACCTTC; CDR3aa: CASSSHDRSYGYTF
v_gene: TRBV12-3/TRBV12-4; j_gene: TRBJ2-7; d_gene: NA; abundance: NA; CDR3nt: TGTGCCAGCAGTTTGGCCCTTTCCTACGAGCAGTACTTC; CDR3aa: CASSLALSYEQYF
v_gene: TRBV27; j_gene: TRBJ1-2; d_gene: NA; abundance: few; CDR3nt: TGTGCCAGCAGTTTATCGCCGGACAGAAACTATGGCTACACCTTC; CDR3aa: CASSLSPDRNYGYTF
v_gene: TRBV18; j_gene: TRBJ2-5; d_gene: NA; abundance: NA; CDR3nt: TGTGCCAGCTCACCAGGTTTTAGCCAAGAGACCCAGTACTTC; CDR3aa: CASSPGFSQETQYF
v_gene: TRBV4-1; j_gene: TRBJ2-7; d_gene: NA; abundance: NA; CDR3nt: TGCGCCAGCAGCCAAGTCGGGTCCTCTAACGAGCAGTACTTC; CDR3aa: CASSQVGSSNEQYF
v_gene: TRBV4-2; j_gene: TRBJ2-7; d_gene: NA; abundance: NA; CDR3nt: TGTGCCAGCAGCCAAGATCGGGAGTCCTACGAGCAGTACTTC; CDR3aa: CASSQDRESYEQYF
v_gene: TRBV28; j_gene: TRBJ2-2; d_gene: NA; abundance: NA; CDR3nt: TGTGCCAGCAACGGCGGGGCGAACACCGGGGAGCTGTTTTTT; CDR3aa: CASNGGANTGELFF
v_gene: TRBV6-5; j_gene: TRBJ2-1; d_gene: TRBD2; abundance: NA; CDR3nt: TGTGCCAGCAGTTACTCGTTGGGTGGACTAGATGAGCAGTTCTTC; CDR3aa: CASSYSLGGLDEQFF